Detailed here is one T cell receptor (beta chain). Its antigen is unknown. The source of the sample is a study of identical twins. Study observations and caveats: Twin pairs' shared out-of-frame alpha sequences were enriched in low generation probability.

Template switching supplied a universal primer site; unique molecular identifiers were carried on the cDNA. TCRdb re-derived calls from the 5' RACE reads in MiXCR, one entry per CDR3 protein. The sample holds approximately 890,000 distinct CDR3 sequences, 9% to 15% seen once. Deletions cut 1 base from V and 0 bases from J, with 10 bases between. There are 16 residues in the CDR3. CDR1 and CDR2 from the germline V gene are SGHTA and FQGTGA. This sample also belongs to another study, concerning yellow fever vaccine responses in identical twins.

The sequenced sample consisted of PBMCs. This TCR came from a woman aged 18-30 years in good health. The chain couples TRBV7-3 to TRBJ2-1; D possibly corresponds to TRBD2 (5 bases). For the CDR3, the DNA is TGTGCCAGCAGCTTAAGGGCAGCGGACTCCTACAATGAGCAGTTCTTC. It is translated as CASSLRAADSYNEQFF.